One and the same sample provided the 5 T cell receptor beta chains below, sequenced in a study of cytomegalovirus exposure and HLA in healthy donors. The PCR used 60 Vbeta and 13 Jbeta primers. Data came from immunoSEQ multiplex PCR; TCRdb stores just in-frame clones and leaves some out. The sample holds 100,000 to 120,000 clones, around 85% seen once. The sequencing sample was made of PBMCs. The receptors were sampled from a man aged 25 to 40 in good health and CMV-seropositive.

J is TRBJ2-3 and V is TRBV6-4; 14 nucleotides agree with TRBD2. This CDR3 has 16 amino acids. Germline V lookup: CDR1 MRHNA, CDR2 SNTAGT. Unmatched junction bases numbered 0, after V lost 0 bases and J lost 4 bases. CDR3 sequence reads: CASSDSTSGGADTQYF. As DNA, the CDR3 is TGTGCCAGCAGTGACTCGACTAGCGGGGGGGCAGATACGCAGTATTTT.

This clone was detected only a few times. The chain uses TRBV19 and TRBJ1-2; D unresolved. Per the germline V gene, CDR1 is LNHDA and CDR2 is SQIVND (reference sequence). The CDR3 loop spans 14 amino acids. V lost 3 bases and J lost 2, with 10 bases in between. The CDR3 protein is CASSISSPNYGYTF. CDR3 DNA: TGTGCCAGTAGTATTTCGAGTCCCAACTATGGCTACACCTTC.

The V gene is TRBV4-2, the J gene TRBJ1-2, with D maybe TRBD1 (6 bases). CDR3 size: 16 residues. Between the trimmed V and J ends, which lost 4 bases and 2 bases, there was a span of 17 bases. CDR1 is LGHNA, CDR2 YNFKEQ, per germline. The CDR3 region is CASSLGLQGPNYGYTF. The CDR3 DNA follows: TGTGCCAGCAGCCTTGGTTTACAGGGTCCCAACTATGGCTACACCTTC.

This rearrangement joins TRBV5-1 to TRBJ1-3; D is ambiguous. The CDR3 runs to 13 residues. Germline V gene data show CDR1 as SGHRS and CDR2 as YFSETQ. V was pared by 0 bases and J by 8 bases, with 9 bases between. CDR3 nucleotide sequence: TGCGCCAGCAGCTTGGCGGGAGCGGACACCATATATTTT. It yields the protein CASSLAGADTIYF.

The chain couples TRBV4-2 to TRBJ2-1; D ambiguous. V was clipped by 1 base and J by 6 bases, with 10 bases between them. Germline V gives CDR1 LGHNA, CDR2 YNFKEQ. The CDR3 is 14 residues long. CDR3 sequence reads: CASSQGTSPNEQFF. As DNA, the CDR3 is TGTGCCAGCAGCCAAGGCACTTCCCCCAATGAGCAGTTCTTC.